This T cell receptor beta chain was sequenced during a study of blood T cell repertoires in COVID-19. The germline gives CDR1 MNHEY, CDR2 SVGEGT. V was cut by 6 bases and J by 4 bases, with 12 bases left in between. CDR3 length equals 13 residues. Per the authors' pipeline: Reference gene primer amplification yielded estimated nucleated cell counts. Profiling relied on immunoSEQ multiplex PCR, and the TCRdb table lists in-frame clones only, not all of them. That table supplies the V and J calls and clone size; D and trimming were determined from the DNA. The sample has 44,000 or so clones; nearly 70% are singletons.

V is TRBV6-2 or TRBV6-3 and J is TRBJ1-2, with a weak D call TRBD1 (5 bases). The material sequenced was peripheral blood. This TCR derives from a man older than 75 with acute or convalescent COVID-19. The CDR3 DNA sequence: TGTGCCAGCAGCGACCCAGGGATCTATGGCTACACCTTC. Its translation: CASSDPGIYGYTF.